The 22 T cell receptor beta chains in this list originate from one sample, sequenced in a study of vaccination effects on CD4 cells after COVID-19. Before any sequencing was done, the ViraFEST assay used viral peptide pools to expand antigen-specific CD4+ T cells. Isolation of CD4+ T cells took place after about ten days of culture. Of the BNT162b2 and mRNA-1273 vaccines, participants received two doses of one or the other. Sequencing was performed with immunoSEQ multiplex PCR; in TCRdb, only in-frame clones are kept and a portion is missing. The sample includes more than 12,000 clones, 65% to 75% of them seen just once. These receptors lack a known antigen. The sample here was CD4+ T cells from PBMCs cultured with HCoV-NL63 spike peptides, taken after COVID-19 vaccination. These receptors came from a human donor who received a COVID-19 vaccine.

The V call is TRBV6-2 or TRBV6-3, the J call TRBJ1-1; D is ambiguous. Per the germline V gene, CDR1 is MNHEY and CDR2 is SVGEGT. V was shortened by 2 bases and J by 3 bases, with 13 bases between the two germline ends. This CDR3 has 15 residues. CDR3 residues: CASSYERYAHTEAFF. CDR3 nucleotide sequence: TGTGCCAGCAGTTACGAGAGATATGCCCACACTGAAGCTTTCTTT.

The chain's CDR3 is CASSADRNTEAFF. CDR3 bases: TGTGCCAGCTCAGCGGACAGAAACACTGAAGCTTTCTTT. V gene TRBV18 combines with J gene TRBJ1-1; D perhaps matches TRBD1 (6 bases). The germline V and J ends were trimmed by 5 bases and 2 bases, with 9 bases remaining between them. The CDR3 is 13 amino acids. Germline V gives CDR1 KGHSH, CDR2 LQKENI.

The rearrangement uses TRBV24-1 and TRBJ2-4; D is perhaps TRBD2 (6 bases). V lost 3 bases and J 0 bases, leaving 11 bases between the germline ends. CDR3 length: 16 residues. The germline CDR1 and CDR2 sequences are KGHDR and SFDVKD. CDR3 region: CATSDPRGSAKNIQYF. For the CDR3, the DNA is TGTGCCACCAGTGATCCTCGGGGGTCAGCCAAAAACATTCAGTACTTC.

This clone was seen a few times. The chain links TRBV30 to TRBJ1-2; 8 bases are a match to TRBD1. V gave up 0 bases and J gave up 9 bases; unmatched junction bases: 3. The CDR3 is 12 amino acids. Germline CDR1 and CDR2: GTSNPN and SVGIG (reference sequence). This chain's CDR3 is CAWSVDRARYTF. The CDR3 DNA sequence: TGTGCCTGGAGTGTGGACAGGGCTCGCTACACCTTC.

This clone has only a few counts. This chain joins TRBV6-6 and TRBJ2-1; TRBD1 matches at 7 bases. V trimming: 7 bases; J trimming: 0 bases; junction bases outside the gene matches: 3. The germline V gene encodes CDR1 MNHNY and CDR2 SVGAGI (reference sequence). The CDR3 is 14 residues long. The CDR3 sequence: CASKDRSSYNEQFF. CDR3 nucleotide sequence: TGTGCCAGCAAGGACAGGAGCTCCTACAATGAGCAGTTCTTC.

The chain carries TRBV5-1 and TRBJ2-7; unclear D gene. The germline gives CDR1 SGHRS, CDR2 YFSETQ. This CDR3 comprises 13 residues. The V end was cut by 6 bases, the J end by 4 bases, with 14 bases between. DNA of the CDR3: TGCGCCAGCACCCACGGGCCTCGTTACGAGCAGTACTTC. Amino acids: CASTHGPRYEQYF.

The rearrangement joins TRBV24-1 to TRBJ1-2, with a tentative D call TRBD1 (5 bases). The V gene's germline CDR1 is KGHDR and CDR2 SFDVKD. The CDR3 is 18 residues long. With 5 bases removed from V and 2 bases from J, the gap between germline ends came to 23 bases. CDR3 protein: CATSGGRDSTAQNYGYTF. The CDR3 bases are TGTGCCACCAGTGGAGGTAGGGACTCCACTGCCCAGAACTATGGCTACACCTTC.

The V call is TRBV18, the J call TRBJ1-1; D is unresolved. This CDR3 is 13 amino acids long. Germline CDR1 and CDR2: KGHSH and LQKENI. Trimming removed 1 base from V and 1 base from J, with 4 bases in between. The chain's CDR3 is CASSPQGNTEAFF. The DNA of the CDR3 is TGTGCCAGCTCACCACAGGGGAACACTGAAGCTTTCTTT. Looking up the rest from reference TRBV18 and TRBJ1-1 gives the full variable domain: NAGVMQNPRHLVRRRGQEARLRCSPMKGHSHVYWYRQLPEEGLKFMVYLQKENIIDESGMPKERFSAEFPKEGPSILRIQQVVRGDSAAYFCASSPQGNTEAFFGQGTRLTVV.

V gene TRBV4-2 combines with J gene TRBJ1-5; possibly TRBD1 for D (6 bases). The CDR3 consists of 16 residues. Germline-derived CDR1 and CDR2 are LGHNA and YNFKEQ. V lost 0 bases, J lost 6 bases, and 15 bases lay in between. CDR3: CASSQDMTGPSQPQHF. Written as DNA, the CDR3 is TGTGCCAGCAGCCAAGATATGACAGGCCCGAGTCAGCCCCAGCATTTT.

CDR3 bases: TGTGCCAGCAGCCCGGGCAGGGTCTATGGCTACACCTTC. Translation: CASSPGRVYGYTF. This chain joins TRBV11-2 and TRBJ1-2, with D perhaps TRBD1 (5 bases). The germline V gene encodes CDR1 SGHAT and CDR2 FQNNGV. This CDR3 has 13 residues. The ends were cut back, 5 bases at V and 4 bases at J, with 11 bases in the middle. Filled out from reference TRBV11-2 and TRBJ1-2, the complete variable domain reads EAGVAQSPRYKIIEKRQSVAFWCNPISGHATLYWYQQILGQGPKLLIQFQNNGVVDDSQLPKDRFSAERLKGVDSTLKIQPAKLEDSAVYLCASSPGRVYGYTFGSGTRLTVV.

The chain uses TRBV28 and TRBJ2-7; D possibly corresponds to TRBD2 (5 bases). Trimming took off 4 bases at V and 7 bases at J, with 17 bases between the two ends. Germline assignment: CDR1 MDHEN and CDR2 SYDVKM. The CDR3 covers 14 residues. As DNA, the CDR3 is TGTGCCAGCAGTTCCTCCGAGGGCATTCGAGAGCAGTACTTC. Amino acid sequence: CASSSSEGIREQYF.

V usage is TRBV28 and J usage is TRBJ1-1; D remains unclear. V shed 6 bases and J shed 4 bases, with 24 bases lying between them. Germline loops: CDR1 MDHEN, CDR2 SYDVKM. The CDR3 is 17 residues long. The CDR3 here is CASSSSPMGKAFTEAFF. The CDR3 nucleotides read TGTGCCAGCAGCTCCTCCCCGATGGGCAAGGCGTTCACTGAAGCTTTCTTT.

This clone was detected a few times. This chain uses TRBV29-1 with TRBJ1-2, with D tentatively TRBD1 (6 bases). V lost 4 bases and J 8 bases, leaving 17 bases between the germline ends. The CDR3 spans 13 residues. Germline CDR1 SQVTM, CDR2 ANQGSEA. The CDR3 sequence is CSVGQARGRGYTF. For the CDR3, the DNA is TGCAGCGTTGGACAGGCCAGAGGGAGGGGCTACACCTTC.

J is TRBJ1-1 and V is TRBV5-6; a weak D match, TRBD1 (5 bases). The CDR3 runs to 15 residues. V lost 4 bases, J lost 0 bases, and 13 bases lay in between. Germline V CDR1 and CDR2: SGHDT, YYEEEE. This chain's CDR3 is CASSIRRELNTEAFF. CDR3 in DNA: TGTGCCAGCAGCATTCGCAGGGAACTGAACACTGAAGCTTTCTTT.

The rearrangement joins TRBV4-2 to TRBJ1-4; D is uncertain. The CDR3 loop spans 12 amino acids. V gave up 5 bases and J gave up 7 bases, with 8 bases separating them. CDR1 and CDR2 from the germline V gene are LGHNA and YNFKEQ. The CDR3 DNA reads as TGTGCCAGCAGCGAGACCCTTGAAAAACTGTTTTTT. Protein: CASSETLEKLFF.

This clone was found a few times. V and J are TRBV7-9 and TRBJ1-2, with no clear D. This CDR3 spans 18 amino acids. The germline V and J ends were trimmed by 4 bases and 0 bases, with 21 bases remaining between them. Germline CDR1 reads SEHNR; CDR2 reads FQNEAQ (reference sequence). CDR3 amino acids: CASSSVLLTVISNYGYTF. Written as DNA, the CDR3 is TGTGCCAGCAGCTCCGTATTACTTACAGTGATCTCTAACTATGGCTACACCTTC.

V and J are TRBV12-3 or TRBV12-4 and TRBJ1-1; D is undetermined. Trimming took off 1 base at V and 1 base at J, with 4 bases between the two ends. The CDR3 totals 13 residues. Here the CDR3 reads CASSLVGNTEAFF. The CDR3 region has the DNA TGTGCCAGCAGTTTAGTGGGGAACACTGAAGCTTTCTTT.

The chain is built from TRBV5-4 and TRBJ1-1; D perhaps matches TRBD1 (5 bases). Germline assignment: CDR1 SGHNT and CDR2 YYREEE (reference sequence). The CDR3 consists of 15 residues. The V end lost 1 base, the J end lost 3 bases, and 13 bases lay between the germline ends. DNA of the CDR3: TGTGCCAGCAGCTTGAAGAGGGGCAGGGACACTGAAGCTTTCTTT. It yields the protein CASSLKRGRDTEAFF.

The V call is TRBV15, the J call TRBJ2-1, with 11 nucleotides matching TRBD2. The V gene end was trimmed by 1 base and the J gene end by 0 bases; junction bases not matched to a gene: 2. CDR1 and CDR2 from the germline V gene are LNHNV and YYDKDF (reference sequence). This CDR3 is 17 amino acids long. As DNA, the CDR3 is TGTGCCACCAGCAGAGGACTAGCGGGATCCTCCTACAATGAGCAGTTCTTC. Protein sequence: CATSRGLAGSSYNEQFF.

This clone turned up a few times. The V call is TRBV2, the J call TRBJ2-7; TRBD1 matches 8 bases. V shed 6 bases and J 4 bases; nucleotides not matched to a gene: 11. CDR3 length equals 15 residues. Germline V CDR1 and CDR2: SNHLY, FYNNEI. CDR3 sequence: CASSLDRGRAYEQYF. CDR3 DNA: TGTGCCAGCAGCTTAGACAGGGGAAGAGCGTACGAGCAGTACTTC. The full variable domain, its missing parts supplied by reference TRBV2 and TRBJ2-7, is EPEVTQTPSHQVTQMGQEVILRCVPISNHLYFYWYRQILGQKVEFLVSFYNNEISEKSEIFDDQFSVERPDGSNFTLKIRSTKLEDSAMYFCASSLDRGRAYEQYFGPGTRLTVT.

The J gene is TRBJ2-1, the V gene TRBV9; 16 nucleotides match TRBD2. This CDR3 contains 20 residues. Losses at the gene ends were 3 bases for V and 0 bases for J; bases not matched to a gene: 9. The V gene's germline CDR1 is SGDLS and CDR2 YYNGEE. CDR3: CASSGTGTSGREISYNEQFF. The CDR3 nucleotides are TGTGCCAGCAGCGGAACCGGGACTAGCGGGAGGGAGATCTCCTACAATGAGCAGTTCTTC.

V usage is TRBV7-3 and J usage is TRBJ2-3; D gene unclear. The CDR3 extends over 14 amino acids. V lost 1 base, J lost 2 bases, and 7 bases lay in between. Germline V gene lookup returns CDR1 SGHTA and CDR2 FQGTGA. The chain's CDR3 is CASSLSSNTDTQYF. The CDR3, as DNA: TGTGCCAGCAGCTTAAGTTCCAACACAGATACGCAGTATTTT.